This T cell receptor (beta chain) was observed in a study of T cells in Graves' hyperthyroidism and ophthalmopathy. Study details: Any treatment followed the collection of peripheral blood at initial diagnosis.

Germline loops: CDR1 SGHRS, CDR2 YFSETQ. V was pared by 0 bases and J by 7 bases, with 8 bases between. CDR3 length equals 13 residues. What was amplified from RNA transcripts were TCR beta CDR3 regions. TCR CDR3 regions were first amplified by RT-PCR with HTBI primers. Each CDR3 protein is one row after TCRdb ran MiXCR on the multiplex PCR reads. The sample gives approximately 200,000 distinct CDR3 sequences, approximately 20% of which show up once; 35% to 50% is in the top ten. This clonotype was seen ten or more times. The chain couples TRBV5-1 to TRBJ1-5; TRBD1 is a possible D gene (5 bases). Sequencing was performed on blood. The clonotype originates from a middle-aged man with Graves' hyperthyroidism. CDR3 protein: CASSLEGQQPQHF. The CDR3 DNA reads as TGCGCCAGCAGCTTGGAGGGGCAGCAGCCCCAGCATTTT.